This T cell receptor (beta chain) was observed in a study of CD8 T cells in ankylosing spondylitis. Study-wide results and limits: In ankylosing spondylitis blood, a motif of roughly 8 highly homologous TCR beta variants appeared characteristic.

CDR3 size: 16 residues. Germline V gives CDR1 SGHDT, CDR2 YYEEEE. Trimming removed 1 base at V and 10 bases at J, with 18 bases between. With molecular barcodes, quantitative 5'-RACE was used to make the TCR beta libraries. TCRdb processed the 5' RACE reads anew with MiXCR; each CDR3 protein has one entry. This table holds roughly 470,000 distinct CDR3 sequences, 26% found once. This clonotype has more than one count but fewer than ten. Antigen unknown. V and J are TRBV5-6 and TRBJ1-6, with D perhaps TRBD1 (5 bases). Sequencing used blood, either unsorted or a sorted T cell fraction (not recorded which). This sequence was found in a male donor with ankylosing spondylitis. The CDR3 reads CASSLFQGVSGSPLHF. Here the CDR3 DNA reads TGTGCCAGCAGCTTGTTCCAGGGTGTATCGGGGTCACCCCTCCACTTT.